The present T cell receptor (beta chain) was sequenced within a study of T-cell reconstitution after alpha-beta-depleted transplantation in children. Preparing the TCRbeta library involved the use of unique molecular identifiers. Each CDR3 protein gets one entry after TCRdb re-called the PCR reads with MiXCR. The sample has a few hundred thousand distinct CDR3 sequences, approximately 20% seen once; the top ten hold 3.8%. Only a few counts were recorded for this clonotype. V lost 2 bases and J lost 2; bases outside the gene matches: 10. Germline CDR1 reads DFQATT; CDR2 reads SNEGSKA (reference sequence). CDR3 length: 16 amino acids.

This rearrangement joins TRBV20-1 to TRBJ2-3; 7 nucleotides agree with TRBD2. This clonotype was sampled from a human donor who donated a stem cell graft to a child with acute myeloid leukemia. The sequences come from PBMCs from the stem cell graft donor, collected from the stem cell graft. CDR3 sequence reads: CSARRGGSTLTDTQYF. The CDR3 DNA reads TGCAGTGCTAGAAGGGGCGGGAGTACTCTCACAGATACGCAGTATTTT.